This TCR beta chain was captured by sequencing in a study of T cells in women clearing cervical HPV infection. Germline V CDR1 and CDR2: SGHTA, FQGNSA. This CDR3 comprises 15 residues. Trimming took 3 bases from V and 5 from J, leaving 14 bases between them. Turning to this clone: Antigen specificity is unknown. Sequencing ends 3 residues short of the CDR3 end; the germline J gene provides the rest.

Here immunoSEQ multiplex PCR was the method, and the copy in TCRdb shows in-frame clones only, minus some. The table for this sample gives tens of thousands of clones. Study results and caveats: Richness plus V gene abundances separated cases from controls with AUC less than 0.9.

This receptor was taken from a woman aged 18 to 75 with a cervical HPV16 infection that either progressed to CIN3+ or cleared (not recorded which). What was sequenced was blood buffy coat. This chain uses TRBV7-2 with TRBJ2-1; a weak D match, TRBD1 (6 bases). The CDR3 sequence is CASSFRQVGNNEQFF. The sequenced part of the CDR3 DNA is TGTGCCAGCAGCTTCAGACAGGTCGGGAACAATGAG.